This passage covers 8 T cell receptor gamma chains from one sample sequenced in a study of gamma delta lymphoproliferative disorders and STAT genes. TCRdb re-analyzed the multiplex PCR reads via CATT. Of thousands of gamma-chain clones in the sample, 7% to 8% were seen once. Genomic DNA from isolated PBMCs served as the sequencing template. Sequences were obtained from blood. All receptors come from a human donor in good health.

With regard to this clone: The DNA is omitted, as the CDR3 cannot be located on it reliably, and the CDR3 follows TCRdb's listing. The J gene was not called, though the V gene is TRGV3. In germline, CDR1 is VTNTFY, CDR2 YDVSTARD (reference sequence). The CDR3 is 21 residues long, ends included. The CDR3: CATWDRLGIIIRNSLAVEQHF.

This clone is categorized as medium-sized. The DNA of the CDR3 is TGTGCCACCTGGGATTCCCATTATAAGAAACTCTTT. This encodes CATWDSHYKKLF. The chain has TRGV4 and TRGJ1 or TRGJ2. Here the J gene came from matching the DNA to germline, since TCRdb omits it. This CDR3 spans 12 amino acids. Germline V lookup: CDR1 EGSTGY, CDR2 YDSYTSSV. The V and J ends lost 3 bases and 5 bases, in that order; junction bases with no gene match: 4.

About this clone itself: The database protein in TCRdb disagrees with the DNA translation at residue 7; the sequence shown here was translated from the DNA. This sequence joins TRGV9 and TRGJ1 or TRGJ2. The J gene is not listed in TCRdb, so it was assigned here from a DNA match to germline. This CDR3 comprises 14 residues. Germline V gene data show CDR1 as GITISATS and CDR2 as ISYDGTV (reference sequence). The J segment lost 2 bases and the V segment lost 0 bases, leaving 4 bases of the junction unmatched. The CDR3 bases are TGTGCCTTGTGGGAGGTGCACGATTATTATAAGAAACTCTTT. Amino acid sequence: CALWEVHDYYKKLF.

The CDR3 loop reads CALPPSYKKLF. In DNA, the CDR3 is TGTGCCTTGCCCCCCTCTTATAAGAAACTCTTT. The V gene is TRGV9, the J gene TRGJ1 or TRGJ2. TCRdb leaves out the J gene; it was filled in here by matching the DNA to germline. V was clipped by 9 bases and J by 6 bases; unmatched bases: 8. The CDR3 sequence is 11 residues long. Looked up from germline, CDR1 is GITISATS and CDR2 is ISYDGTV (reference sequence).

In its sample, this clone ranks as medium-sized. The same CDR3 is also encoded by other DNA sequences in this sample. This chain uses TRGV10 with TRGJP1. No J gene is reported in TCRdb; it was inferred here by comparing the DNA with germline. TRGV10 is labeled an ORF, and its function is uncertain. The CDR3 contains 12 residues. The V gene end was trimmed by 8 bases and the J gene end by 5 bases; junction bases not matched to a gene: 3. The CDR3, as DNA: TGTGCTGCGTGGGATACTGGTTGGTTCAAGATATTT. Amino acids: CAAWDTGWFKIF.

In its sample, this clone ranks as medium-sized. This sequence joins TRGV8 and TRGJ1 or TRGJ2. The J gene is absent in TCRdb and was assigned here via DNA matching to germline. Germline V gene data show CDR1 as VENAVY and CDR2 as YDSYNSRV. The CDR3 has 13 residues. V gave up 5 bases and J gave up 0 bases; unmatched junction bases: 4. In DNA form, the CDR3 reads TGTGCCACCTGGGCGGGGAATTATTATAAGAAACTCTTT. Its translation is CATWAGNYYKKLF.

Within the sample, this clone is medium-sized (0.01 to 0.1%). The CDR3 region is CATWDRLDYYKKLF. Here the CDR3 DNA reads TGTGCCACCTGGGACAGGCTAGATTATTATAAGAAACTCTTT. The rearrangement uses TRGV3 and TRGJ1 or TRGJ2. Germline matching of the DNA provided the J gene here, since TCRdb leaves it blank. This CDR3 is 14 amino acids long. From germline, CDR1 is VTNTFY and CDR2 YDVSTARD (reference sequence). J lost 2 bases, V lost 0 bases, and 4 bases had no gene match.

As for this clone: The limits of the CDR3 on the DNA are not certain, so only TCRdb's listed CDR3 is given. The J gene went uncalled, whereas the V gene is TRGV4. The CDR3 adds up to 18 amino acids, both ends counted. Germline loops: CDR1 EGSTGY, CDR2 YDSYTSSV. CDR3 sequence: CATWDGAIRNSLAVEQHF.